The 3 T cell receptor beta chains presented below share a single source sample, sequenced in a study of PD-1 blockade in classical Hodgkin lymphoma. The table came from immunoSEQ multiplex PCR; TCRdb's copy has only in-frame clones and leaves some out. The sample consists of roughly 32,000 clones, approximately 90% of them appearing once. Time point described: cycle 4 day 1 (C4D1), after less than 7 weeks of nivolumab. Brentuximab vedotin exposure varied, and every patient relapsed after autologous stem cell transplantation. Thawed PBMCs were the source of CD4+ T cells, purified by magnetic negative selection. The sample in question was CD4+ T cells from blood, obtained before the fourth cycle of nivolumab. The receptors derive from a human donor with classical Hodgkin lymphoma.

V and J are TRBV11-2 and TRBJ1-1; no firm D call. Trimming shortened V by 4 bases and J by 0 bases, and 21 bases separated the two germline ends. Per the germline V gene, CDR1 is SGHAT and CDR2 is FQNNGV. This CDR3 spans 18 amino acids. This chain's CDR3 is CASSSVRPSDMLNTEAFF. CDR3 nucleotide sequence: TGTGCCAGCAGCTCAGTTAGACCTAGCGACATGTTGAACACTGAAGCTTTCTTT.

This sequence joins TRBV25-1 and TRBJ2-3; 10 bases align to TRBD2. The trim removed 1 base at V and 5 bases at J, leaving 12 bases unmatched. The CDR3 extends over 18 amino acids. Looked up from germline, CDR1 is MGHDK and CDR2 is SYGVNS. CDR3 coding DNA: TGTGCCAGCAGTGAATTAGGGGTGAAGCGGGAGGGGATAGATACGCAGTATTTT. Translated: CASSELGVKREGIDTQYF.

The chain employs TRBV6-5 and TRBJ1-2, with D possibly being TRBD1 (5 bases). The CDR3 is 15 amino acids. The germline V gene encodes CDR1 MNHEY and CDR2 SVGAGI. With 5 bases removed from V and 3 bases from J, the gap between germline ends came to 16 bases. Here the CDR3 DNA reads TGTGCCAGCAGTCCCCGCCGGACAAAACACTATGGCTACACCTTC. This translates into CASSPRRTKHYGYTF.